The 32 T cell receptor beta chains presented below share a single source sample, sequenced in a study of T cell changes during pregnancy in multiple sclerosis. Profiling relied on immunoSEQ multiplex PCR, and the TCRdb table lists in-frame clones only, not all of them. The sample yields 50,000 or so clones, about 90% seen once. Source: CD4+ T cells from peripheral blood mononuclear cells, taken after pregnancy. All receptors derive from a female donor in good health, enrolled as a control in a pregnancy study.

The V gene is TRBV5-4, the J gene TRBJ1-1; D unclear. V lost 5 bases and J lost 5, with 13 bases in between. The CDR3 runs to 13 residues. Germline CDR1 reads SGHNT; CDR2 reads YYREEE (reference sequence). In DNA form, the CDR3 reads TGTGCCAGCAGACTGGCGGGAGGGACTGAAGCTTTCTTT. It specifies CASRLAGGTEAFF.

The J gene is TRBJ1-2, the V gene TRBV7-9; 7 bases line up with TRBD1. The CDR3 has 15 residues. Germline trimming cut 0 bases from V and 7 bases from J; bases unmatched to any gene: 8. Germline V CDR1 and CDR2: SEHNR, FQNEAQ (reference sequence). CDR3 coding DNA: TGTGCCAGCAGCTTAGCAGGGGGCACAGAGCGTGGCTACACCTTC. Its translation: CASSLAGGTERGYTF. Full variable domain (remainder filled in from reference TRBV7-9 and TRBJ1-2): DTGVSQNPRHKITKRGQNVTFRCDPISEHNRLYWYRQTLGQGPEFLTYFQNEAQLEKSRLLSDRFSAERPKGSFSTLEIQRTEQGDSAMYLCASSLAGGTERGYTFGSGTRLTVV.

This chain joins TRBV7-3 and TRBJ2-5; 11 positions agree with TRBD1. Germline V CDR1 and CDR2: SGHTA, FQGTGA. J was trimmed by 1 base and V by 5 bases; bases with no gene match: 3. The CDR3 runs to 15 residues. CDR3 bases: TGTGCCAGCAGCCCAGGACAGGGGGCCCAAGAGACCCAGTACTTC. It codes for CASSPGQGAQETQYF.

This chain connects TRBV11-3 to TRBJ2-7, with a tentative D call TRBD2 (6 bases). The CDR3 contains 15 residues. The V gene's germline CDR1 is SGHNT and CDR2 YENEEA. The V and J ends lost 7 bases and 4 bases respectively, with 20 bases between them. The CDR3 sequence is CASNSIGSGKYEQYF. CDR3 nucleotides: TGTGCCAGCAACTCCATCGGGAGTGGGAAGTACGAGCAGTACTTC.

CDR3 sequence reads: CASSQVAGGMQETQYF. DNA of the CDR3: TGTGCCAGCAGCCAAGTTGCGGGGGGCATGCAAGAGACCCAGTACTTC. The J gene is TRBJ2-5, the V gene TRBV4-2, with 8 nucleotides matching TRBD2. Germline CDR1 reads LGHNA; CDR2 reads YNFKEQ. V dropped 1 base and J dropped 2; count of bases not matched to a gene: 6. This CDR3 region has 16 residues.

The V call is TRBV6-5, the J call TRBJ2-3; TRBD1 might be the D (6 bases). V lost 5 bases and J lost 1, with 7 bases in between. The CDR3 consists of 13 residues. Germline V lookup: CDR1 MNHEY, CDR2 SVGAGI. The CDR3 DNA is TGTGCCAGCAGTCGACAGGGCACAGATACGCAGTATTTT. Amino acids: CASSRQGTDTQYF.

This sequence joins TRBV20-1 and TRBJ2-4; D might be TRBD1 (7 bases). V was pared by 5 bases and J by 13 bases, with 15 bases between. This CDR3 spans 11 amino acids. Germline lookup yields CDR1 DFQATT and CDR2 SNEGSKA (reference sequence). The DNA of the CDR3 is TGCAGTGCTTACCAGGGGGGACGACAGTACTTC. Translating gives CSAYQGGRQYF.

The table lists this clone with a count of one. The chain couples TRBV7-2 to TRBJ1-4; weak D call: TRBD1 (6 bases). Per the germline V gene, CDR1 is SGHTA and CDR2 is FQGNSA. V was cut by 1 base and J by 1 base, with 13 bases left in between. The CDR3 runs to 17 residues. DNA for the CDR3: TGTGCCAGCAGCTTAGTAAGGGACACTCGAACTAATGAAAAACTGTTTTTT. Its protein product is CASSLVRDTRTNEKLFF. The full variable domain, in which reference TRBV7-2 and TRBJ1-4 provide the parts outside the CDR3, is GAGVSQSPSNKVTEKGKDVELRCDPISGHTALYWYRQSLGQGLEFLIYFQGNSAPDKSGLPSDRFSAERTGGSVSTLTIQRTQQEDSAVYLCASSLVRDTRTNEKLFFGSGTQLSVL.

V and J are TRBV7-3 and TRBJ2-3; the match to TRBD2 covers 11 bases. CDR1 is SGHTA, CDR2 FQGTGA, per germline. This CDR3 is 14 amino acids long. The V and J ends lost 6 bases and 7 bases, in that order; junction bases with no gene match: 6. Written as DNA, the CDR3 is TGTGCCAGCAGTATAGCGGGGGGGCGTAATACGCAGTATTTT. The encoded protein is CASSIAGGRNTQYF.

The rearrangement joins TRBV5-4 to TRBJ2-5; 7 bases align to TRBD1. CDR1 is SGHNT, CDR2 YYREEE, per germline (reference sequence). This CDR3 region has 15 residues. Germline trimming cut 4 bases from V and 5 bases from J; bases unmatched to any gene: 11. CDR3 nucleotides: TGTGCCAGCAGCAAAACACTACAGGGGCCGGAGACCCAGTACTTC. Translating it yields CASSKTLQGPETQYF.

The V call is TRBV18, the J call TRBJ2-2; tentatively, D is TRBD1 (6 bases). V lost 2 bases and J 3 bases, leaving 10 bases between the germline ends. The CDR3 extends over 15 amino acids. Germline loops: CDR1 KGHSH, CDR2 LQKENI. CDR3 nucleotide sequence: TGTGCCAGCTCACCAGTACAGGGCGACACCGGGGAGCTGTTTTTT. The encoded protein is CASSPVQGDTGELFF.

The V gene is TRBV2, the J gene TRBJ1-5, with 7 bases aligning to TRBD1. V was pared by 4 bases and J by 13 bases, with 4 bases of the junction left unmatched. CDR1 and CDR2 from the germline V gene are SNHLY and FYNNEI. CDR3 length: 11 residues. The CDR3 loop is CASSGEGAQHF. The CDR3 DNA follows: TGTGCCAGCAGTGGTGAGGGGGCGCAGCATTTT.

The chain recombines TRBV6-5 with TRBJ1-5; perhaps TRBD1 as D (6 bases). Germline V CDR1 and CDR2: MNHEY, SVGAGI. V was cut by 6 bases and J by 6 bases, with 15 bases left in between. The CDR3 loop spans 14 amino acids. DNA of the CDR3: TGTGCCAGCAGCTGGGCGGGGGCAGGTCAGCCCCAGCATTTT. It translates to CASSWAGAGQPQHF.

The chain is built from TRBV28 and TRBJ1-1; D perhaps matches TRBD1 (6 bases). The V and J ends lost 3 bases and 5 bases respectively, with 13 bases between them. The length of the CDR3 is 14 residues. Germline V gene lookup returns CDR1 MDHEN and CDR2 SYDVKM. CDR3 sequence (DNA): TGTGCCAGCAGTTTGGGGGGCGGGGGAACTGAAGCTTTCTTT. Translated: CASSLGGGGTEAFF.

The V and J genes are TRBV11-3 and TRBJ2-3; 8 bases match TRBD2. J lost 4 bases, V lost 1 base, and 1 base had no gene match. The CDR3 is made up of 14 amino acids. Germline CDR1 SGHNT, CDR2 YENEEA. DNA of the CDR3: TGTGCCAGCAGCTTAGGCGGGGGGCCAGATACGCAGTATTTT. The encoded protein is CASSLGGGPDTQYF.

The chain combines TRBV19 with TRBJ2-3; D uncertain. Germline V gene lookup returns CDR1 LNHDA and CDR2 SQIVND (reference sequence). This CDR3 is built from 12 residues. The V gene lost 8 bases and the J gene lost 3 bases, with 9 bases spanning the gap. The CDR3 bases are TGTGCCAGTTCAGAGGAAACAGATACGCAGTATTTT. This sequence encodes CASSEETDTQYF.

The chain couples TRBV15 to TRBJ1-4, with D possibly TRBD1 on 6 matching bases. CDR3 size: 15 residues. CDR1 LNHNV and CDR2 YYDKDF come from the germline V gene (reference sequence). The germline V and J ends were trimmed by 0 bases and 8 bases, with 13 bases remaining between them. For the CDR3, the DNA is TGTGCCACCAGCAGAGATTTGGGGGCTGAGGAAAAACTGTTTTTT. Protein: CATSRDLGAEEKLFF.

The chain has TRBV7-3 and TRBJ1-4, with 7 bases matching TRBD1. This CDR3 region has 14 residues. Per germline, CDR1 SGHTA and CDR2 FQGTGA. Trimming removed 3 bases from V and 3 bases from J; junction bases left unmatched: 1. As DNA, the CDR3 is TGTGCCAGCAGCTTCGACAGGGCTAATGAAAAACTGTTTTTT. It specifies CASSFDRANEKLFF.

V usage is TRBV5-1 and J usage is TRBJ2-3; D might be TRBD1 (6 bases). The V end lost 4 bases, the J end lost 4 bases, and 22 bases lay between the germline ends. This CDR3 region has 17 residues. Per the germline V gene, CDR1 is SGHRS and CDR2 is YFSETQ. The CDR3 nucleotides read TGCGCCAGCAGCCCAAAATCCAGGGGACCAAATCCAGATACGCAGTATTTT. Residues: CASSPKSRGPNPDTQYF.

A single count supports this clone. The V gene is TRBV29-1, the J gene TRBJ1-4, with 9 bases aligning to TRBD1. There are 14 residues in the CDR3. Trimming at V came to 6 bases and at J to 7 bases, leaving 9 bases not matched to a gene. The germline gives CDR1 SQVTM, CDR2 ANQGSEA. CDR3 residues: CSVEDRGEGEKLFF. CDR3 sequence (DNA): TGCAGCGTAGAGGACAGGGGTGAAGGTGAAAAACTGTTTTTT. Drawing the rest from reference TRBV29-1 and TRBJ1-4, the complete variable domain is SAVISQKPSRDICQRGTSLTIQCQVDSQVTMMFWYRQQPGQSLTLIATANQGSEATYESGFVIDKFPISRPNLTFSTLTVSNMSPEDSSIYLCSVEDRGEGEKLFFGSGTQLSVL.

The chain combines TRBV9 with TRBJ2-2; 7 nucleotides line up with TRBD1. The V gene's germline CDR1 is SGDLS and CDR2 YYNGEE. The CDR3 sequence is 15 residues long. Losses at the gene ends were 0 bases for V and 4 bases for J; bases not matched to a gene: 3. The CDR3 bases are TGTGCCAGCAGCGTAGAGGCAGGGGGCACCGGGGAGCTGTTTTTT. Translated, it gives CASSVEAGGTGELFF.

The chain has TRBV4-3 and TRBJ2-1, with 9 positions matching TRBD2. From germline, CDR1 is LGHNA and CDR2 YSLEER. The CDR3 is 15 residues long. The trim removed 5 bases at V and 4 bases at J, leaving 6 bases unmatched. CDR3 sequence reads: CASSKGGGAYNEQFF. The CDR3 region has the DNA TGCGCCAGCAGCAAGGGCGGGGGGGCGTACAATGAGCAGTTCTTC.

This clone was observed a few times. The chain is built from TRBV30 and TRBJ2-7, with D maybe TRBD2 (6 bases). V lost 3 bases, J lost 2 bases, and 29 bases lay in between. Germline V CDR1 and CDR2: GTSNPN, SVGIG (reference sequence). The CDR3 extends over 19 amino acids. The CDR3 DNA reads as TGTGCCTGGAGGGGGGGTAAGTTGGGCGGACTTAGGACTACCTACGAGCAGTACTTC. It codes for CAWRGGKLGGLRTTYEQYF.

A single count supports this clone. The V call is TRBV6-6, the J call TRBJ2-3; D may be TRBD1 (7 bases). V lost 10 bases and J lost 1, with 12 bases in between. This CDR3 is built from 13 residues. Germline values: CDR1 MNHNY, CDR2 SVGAGI (reference sequence). CDR3 nucleotides: TGTGCCATCGCGGGACAGCGCACAGATACGCAGTATTTT. Its translation: CAIAGQRTDTQYF.

For this clone: A junction boundary mismatches the germline segment, possibly from a read error. For the CDR3, the DNA is TGTGCCTGGAGTGCAACCCGGATACAGGGGGCCGCCTTC. Its protein is CAWSATRIQGAAF. This chain uses TRBV30 with TRBJ1-2; TRBD1 aligns across 9 bases. The germline V gene encodes CDR1 GTSNPN and CDR2 SVGIG (reference sequence). This CDR3 contains 13 residues.

This chain connects TRBV6-4 to TRBJ1-3; D is possibly TRBD1 (6 bases). V was pared by 0 bases and J by 0 bases, with 15 bases between. Germline V gene data show CDR1 as MRHNA and CDR2 as SNTAGT. The CDR3 loop spans 18 amino acids. This CDR3 reads CASSDSSRGGLSGNTIYF. For the CDR3, the DNA is TGTGCCAGCAGTGACTCGAGTCGGGGGGGGCTCTCTGGAAACACCATATATTTT.

This chain connects TRBV5-1 to TRBJ2-3; the D is unclear. V was pared by 1 base and J by 2 bases, with 14 bases between. In germline, CDR1 is SGHRS, CDR2 YFSETQ. The CDR3 covers 16 residues. This CDR3 is CASSLPAAQTTDTQYF. DNA of the CDR3: TGCGCCAGCAGCTTGCCGGCAGCGCAAACCACAGATACGCAGTATTTT.

This clone was counted a single time. The chain carries TRBV6-6 and TRBJ1-2; TRBD1 agrees at 7 bases. The CDR3 consists of 13 residues. Germline loops: CDR1 MNHNY, CDR2 SVGAGI (reference sequence). V gave up 5 bases and J gave up 4 bases; unmatched junction bases: 4. DNA for the CDR3: TGTGCCAGCAGTCCAAGGGACAGCTATGGCTACACCTTC. Its protein product is CASSPRDSYGYTF.

The genes are TRBV7-2 and TRBJ2-1; D might be TRBD1 (6 bases). Per germline, CDR1 SGHTA and CDR2 FQGNSA. Between the trimmed V and J ends, which lost 5 bases and 3 bases, there was a span of 14 bases. The CDR3 consists of 15 residues. The CDR3 is CASSLIQGLYNEQFF. CDR3 nucleotides: TGTGCCAGCAGCCTAATTCAGGGGCTCTACAATGAGCAGTTCTTC.

The rearrangement links TRBV5-6 to TRBJ2-1; 15 bases align to TRBD2. The CDR3 is made up of 14 amino acids. Germline CDR1 is SGHDT and CDR2 is YYEEEE. V was clipped by 4 bases and J by 9 bases; unmatched bases: 2. For the CDR3, the DNA is TGTGCCAGCAGCACGGGACTAGCGGGGGGTGAGCAGTTCTTC. Its protein product is CASSTGLAGGEQFF. Together with reference TRBV5-6 and TRBJ2-1, the CDR3 gives the full variable domain: DAGVTQSPTHLIKTRGQQVTLRCSPKSGHDTVSWYQQALGQGPQFIFQYYEEEERQRGNFPDRFSGHQFPNYSSELNVNALLLGDSALYLCASSTGLAGGEQFFGPGTRLTVL.

V usage is TRBV4-3 and J usage is TRBJ2-5; 10 positions agree with TRBD2. J was trimmed by 7 bases and V by 0 bases; bases with no gene match: 8. There are 16 residues in the CDR3. In germline, CDR1 is LGHNA, CDR2 YSLEER. The CDR3 region has the DNA TGCGCCAGCAGCCAAGATCTAGCGGGGGCGCTTTGGACCCAGTACTTC. Encoded protein: CASSQDLAGALWTQYF.

CDR3 nucleotide sequence: TGTGCCAGCAGCTTATACCCCACCCGGACAGATACGCAGTATTTT. Its protein product is CASSLYPTRTDTQYF. The chain carries TRBV11-3 and TRBJ2-3; D gene ambiguous. Germline V CDR1 and CDR2: SGHNT, YENEEA. V was shortened by 2 bases and J by 3 bases, with 12 bases between the two germline ends. The CDR3 is 15 residues long.